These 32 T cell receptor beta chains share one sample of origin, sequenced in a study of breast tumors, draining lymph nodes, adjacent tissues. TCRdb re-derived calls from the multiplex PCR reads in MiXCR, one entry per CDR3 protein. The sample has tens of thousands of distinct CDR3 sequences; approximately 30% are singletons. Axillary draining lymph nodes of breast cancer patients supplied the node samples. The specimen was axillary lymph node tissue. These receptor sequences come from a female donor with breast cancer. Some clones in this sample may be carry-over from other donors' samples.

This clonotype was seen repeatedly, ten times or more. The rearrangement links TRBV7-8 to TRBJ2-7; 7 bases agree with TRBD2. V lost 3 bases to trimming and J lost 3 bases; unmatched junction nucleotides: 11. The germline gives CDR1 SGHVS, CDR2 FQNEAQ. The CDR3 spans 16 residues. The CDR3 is CASSLTASGIVYEQYF. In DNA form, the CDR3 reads TGTGCCAGCAGCTTGACAGCCAGCGGGATAGTCTACGAGCAGTACTTC.

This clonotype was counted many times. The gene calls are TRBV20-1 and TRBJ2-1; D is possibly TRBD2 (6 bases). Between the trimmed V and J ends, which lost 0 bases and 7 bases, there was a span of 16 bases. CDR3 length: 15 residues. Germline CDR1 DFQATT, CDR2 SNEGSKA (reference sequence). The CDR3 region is CSARDFPGALNEQFF. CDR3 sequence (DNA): TGCAGTGCTAGAGATTTCCCGGGAGCCCTTAATGAGCAGTTCTTC.

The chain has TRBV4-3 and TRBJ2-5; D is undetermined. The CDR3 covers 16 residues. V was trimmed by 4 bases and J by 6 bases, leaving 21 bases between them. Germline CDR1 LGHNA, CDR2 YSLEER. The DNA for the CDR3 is TGCGCCAGCAGCCGAGAAATAGTAGGGTGGGGTAAGACCCAGTACTTC. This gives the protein CASSREIVGWGKTQYF.

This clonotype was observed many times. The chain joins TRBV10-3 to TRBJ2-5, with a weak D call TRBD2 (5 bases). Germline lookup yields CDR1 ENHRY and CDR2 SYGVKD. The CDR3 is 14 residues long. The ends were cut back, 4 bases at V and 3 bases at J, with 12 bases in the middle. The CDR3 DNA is TGTGCCATCAGTGGTGGCAGGACTGAAGAGACCCAGTACTTC. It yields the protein CAISGGRTEETQYF.

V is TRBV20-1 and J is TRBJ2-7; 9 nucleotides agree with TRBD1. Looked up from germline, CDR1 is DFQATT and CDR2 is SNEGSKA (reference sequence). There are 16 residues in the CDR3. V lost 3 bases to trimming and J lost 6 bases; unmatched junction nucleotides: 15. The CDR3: CSASRGGGQGAFEQYF. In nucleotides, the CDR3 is TGCAGTGCTAGTAGGGGTGGGGGACAGGGAGCTTTCGAGCAGTACTTC.

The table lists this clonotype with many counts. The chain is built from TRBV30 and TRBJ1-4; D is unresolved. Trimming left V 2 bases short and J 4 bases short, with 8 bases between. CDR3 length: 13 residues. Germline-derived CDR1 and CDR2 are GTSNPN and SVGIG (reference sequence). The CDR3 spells CAWSLVVNEKLFF. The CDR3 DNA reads TGTGCCTGGAGTTTAGTTGTTAATGAAAAACTGTTTTTT. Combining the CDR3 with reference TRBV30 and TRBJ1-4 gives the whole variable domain SQTIHQWPATLVQPVGSPLSLECTVEGTSNPNLYWYRQAAGRGLQLLFYSVGIGQISSEVPQNLSASRPQDRQFILSSKKLLLSDSGFYLCAWSLVVNEKLFFGSGTQLSVL.

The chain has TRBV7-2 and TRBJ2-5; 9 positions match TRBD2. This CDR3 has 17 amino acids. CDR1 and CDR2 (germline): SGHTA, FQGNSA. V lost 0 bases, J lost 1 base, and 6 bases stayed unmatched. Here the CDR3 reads CASSLARLAGLQETQYF. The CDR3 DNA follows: TGTGCCAGCAGCTTAGCGCGGCTAGCGGGACTCCAAGAGACCCAGTACTTC. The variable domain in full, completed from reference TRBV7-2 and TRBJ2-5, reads GAGVSQSPSNKVTEKGKDVELRCDPISGHTALYWYRQSLGQGLEFLIYFQGNSAPDKSGLPSDRFSAERTGGSVSTLTIQRTQQEDSAVYLCASSLARLAGLQETQYFGPGTRLLVL.

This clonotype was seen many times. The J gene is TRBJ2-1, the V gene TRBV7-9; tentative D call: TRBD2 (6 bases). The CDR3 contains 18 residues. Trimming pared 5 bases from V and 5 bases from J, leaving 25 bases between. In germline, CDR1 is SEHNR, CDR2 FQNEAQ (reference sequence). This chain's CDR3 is CASSQFGGGAGHDNEQFF. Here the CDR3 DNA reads TGTGCCAGCAGCCAATTCGGTGGAGGGGCAGGCCATGACAATGAGCAGTTCTTC.

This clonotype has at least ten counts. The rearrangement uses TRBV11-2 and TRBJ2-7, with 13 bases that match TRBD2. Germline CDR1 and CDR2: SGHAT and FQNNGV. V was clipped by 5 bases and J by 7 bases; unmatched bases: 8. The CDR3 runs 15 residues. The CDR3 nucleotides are TGTGCCAGCAGCCGGACTAGCGGGAGAACGGAGGAGCAGTACTTC. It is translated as CASSRTSGRTEEQYF.

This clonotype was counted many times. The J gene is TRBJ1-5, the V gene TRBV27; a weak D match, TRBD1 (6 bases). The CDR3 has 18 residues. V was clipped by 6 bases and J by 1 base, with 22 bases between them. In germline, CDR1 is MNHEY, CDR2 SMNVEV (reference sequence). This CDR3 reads CASSPRPNRVGSNQPQHF. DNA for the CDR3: TGTGCCAGCAGCCCCCGTCCTAACAGGGTCGGGAGCAATCAGCCCCAGCATTTT.

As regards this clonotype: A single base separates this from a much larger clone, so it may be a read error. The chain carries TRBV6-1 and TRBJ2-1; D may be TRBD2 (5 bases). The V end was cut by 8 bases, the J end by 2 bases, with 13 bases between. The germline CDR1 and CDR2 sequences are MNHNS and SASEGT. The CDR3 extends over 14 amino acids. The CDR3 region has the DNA TGTGCCAGCGTCCCTAGCTCACCCTACAATGAGCAGTTCTTC. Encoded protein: CASVPSSPYNEQFF.

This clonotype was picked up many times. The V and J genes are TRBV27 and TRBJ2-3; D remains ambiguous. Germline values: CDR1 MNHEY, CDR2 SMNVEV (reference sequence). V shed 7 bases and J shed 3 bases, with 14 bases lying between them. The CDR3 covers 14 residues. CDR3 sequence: CASMAGVGTDTQYF. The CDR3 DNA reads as TGTGCCAGCATGGCAGGAGTGGGGACAGATACGCAGTATTTT.

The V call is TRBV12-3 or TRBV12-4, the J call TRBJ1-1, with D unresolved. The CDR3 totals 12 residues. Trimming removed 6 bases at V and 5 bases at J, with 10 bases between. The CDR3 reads CASSHYNTEAFF. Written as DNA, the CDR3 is TGTGCCAGCAGCCACTACAATACTGAAGCTTTCTTT.

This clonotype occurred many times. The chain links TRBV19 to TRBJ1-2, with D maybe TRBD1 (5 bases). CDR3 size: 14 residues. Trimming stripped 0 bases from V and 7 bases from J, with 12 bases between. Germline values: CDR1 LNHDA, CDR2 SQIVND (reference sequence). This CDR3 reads CASSIEQGRGGYTF. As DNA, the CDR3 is TGTGCCAGTAGTATAGAGCAGGGACGTGGTGGCTACACCTTC.

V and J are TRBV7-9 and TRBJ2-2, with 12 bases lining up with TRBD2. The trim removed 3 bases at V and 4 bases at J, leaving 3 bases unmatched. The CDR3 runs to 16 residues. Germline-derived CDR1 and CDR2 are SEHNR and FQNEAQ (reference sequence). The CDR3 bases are TGTGCCAGCAGCTTCCCGACTAGCGGGAGCACCGGGGAGCTGTTTTTT. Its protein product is CASSFPTSGSTGELFF. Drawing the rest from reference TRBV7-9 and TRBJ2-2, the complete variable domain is DTGVSQNPRHKITKRGQNVTFRCDPISEHNRLYWYRQTLGQGPEFLTYFQNEAQLEKSRLLSDRFSAERPKGSFSTLEIQRTEQGDSAMYLCASSFPTSGSTGELFFGEGSRLTVL.

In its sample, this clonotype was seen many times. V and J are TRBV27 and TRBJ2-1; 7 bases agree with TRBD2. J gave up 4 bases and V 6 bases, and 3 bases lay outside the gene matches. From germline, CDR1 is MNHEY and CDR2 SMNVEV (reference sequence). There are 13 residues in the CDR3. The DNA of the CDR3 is TGTGCCAGCAGAACTAGCGCTTACAATGAGCAGTTCTTC. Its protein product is CASRTSAYNEQFF.

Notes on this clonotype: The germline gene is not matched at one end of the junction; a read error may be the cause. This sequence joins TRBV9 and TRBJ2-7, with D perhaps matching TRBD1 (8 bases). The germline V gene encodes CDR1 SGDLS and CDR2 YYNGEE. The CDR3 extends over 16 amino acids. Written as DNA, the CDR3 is TGTGCCAGCAGCGTAACCGGACAGGGAGGGTCCTACGCGCAGTACTTC. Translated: CASSVTGQGGSYAQYF.

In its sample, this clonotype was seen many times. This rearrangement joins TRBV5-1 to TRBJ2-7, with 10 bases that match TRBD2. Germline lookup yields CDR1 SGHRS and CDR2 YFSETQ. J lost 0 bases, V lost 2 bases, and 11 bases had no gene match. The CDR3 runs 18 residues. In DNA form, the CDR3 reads TGCGCCAGCAGCTTCAATAGCGGGAGGTTCCAAAGCTCCTACGAGCAGTACTTC. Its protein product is CASSFNSGRFQSSYEQYF. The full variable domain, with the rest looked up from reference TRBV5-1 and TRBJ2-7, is KAGVTQTPRYLIKTRGQQVTLSCSPISGHRSVSWYQQTPGQGLQFLFEYFSETQRNKGNFPGRFSGRQFSNSRSEMNVSTLELGDSALYLCASSFNSGRFQSSYEQYFGPGTRLTVT.

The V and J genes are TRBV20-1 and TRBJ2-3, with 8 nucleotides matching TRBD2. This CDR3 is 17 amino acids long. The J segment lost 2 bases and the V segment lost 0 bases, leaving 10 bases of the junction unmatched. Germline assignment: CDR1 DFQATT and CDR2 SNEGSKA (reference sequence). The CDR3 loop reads CSARDSAGGPYTDTQYF. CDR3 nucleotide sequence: TGCAGTGCTAGAGATTCGGCGGGAGGTCCTTACACAGATACGCAGTATTTT.

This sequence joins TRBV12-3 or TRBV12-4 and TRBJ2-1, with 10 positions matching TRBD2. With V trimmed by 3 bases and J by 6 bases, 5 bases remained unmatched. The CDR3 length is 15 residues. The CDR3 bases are TGTGCCAGCAGTTTCAGCGGGAGGGCTTCCAATGAGCAGTTCTTC. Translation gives CASSFSGRASNEQFF.

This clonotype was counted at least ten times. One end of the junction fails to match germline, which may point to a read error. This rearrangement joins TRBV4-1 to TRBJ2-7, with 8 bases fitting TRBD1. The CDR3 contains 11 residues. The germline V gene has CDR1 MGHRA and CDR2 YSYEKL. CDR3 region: CNRGRSYEQYF. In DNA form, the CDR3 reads TGTAACAGGGGGAGATCCTACGAGCAGTACTTC.

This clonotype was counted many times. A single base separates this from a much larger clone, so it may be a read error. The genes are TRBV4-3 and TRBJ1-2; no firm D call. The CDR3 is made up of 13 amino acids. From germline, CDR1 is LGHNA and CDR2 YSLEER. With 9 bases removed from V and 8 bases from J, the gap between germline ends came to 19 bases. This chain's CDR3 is CASSDLSNRGYTF. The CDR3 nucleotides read TGCGCCAGTAGCGACCTCTCAAATAGGGGCTACACCTTC.

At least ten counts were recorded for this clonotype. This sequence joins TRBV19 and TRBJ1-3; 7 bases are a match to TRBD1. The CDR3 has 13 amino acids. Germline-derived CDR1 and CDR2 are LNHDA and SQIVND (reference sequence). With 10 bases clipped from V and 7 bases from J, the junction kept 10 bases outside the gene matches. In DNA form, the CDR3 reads TGTGCCACCCGGGACAGAGGATCCAACACCATATATTTT. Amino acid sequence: CATRDRGSNTIYF.

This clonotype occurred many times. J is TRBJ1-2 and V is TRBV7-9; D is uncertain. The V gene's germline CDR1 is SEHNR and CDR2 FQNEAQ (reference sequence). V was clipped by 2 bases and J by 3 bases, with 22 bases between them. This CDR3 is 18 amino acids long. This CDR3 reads CASSLLFRLRPGHYGYTF. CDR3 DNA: TGTGCCAGCAGCTTATTGTTTAGGCTCCGCCCGGGTCACTATGGCTACACCTTC. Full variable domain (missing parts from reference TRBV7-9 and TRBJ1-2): DTGVSQNPRHKITKRGQNVTFRCDPISEHNRLYWYRQTLGQGPEFLTYFQNEAQLEKSRLLSDRFSAERPKGSFSTLEIQRTEQGDSAMYLCASSLLFRLRPGHYGYTFGSGTRLTVV.

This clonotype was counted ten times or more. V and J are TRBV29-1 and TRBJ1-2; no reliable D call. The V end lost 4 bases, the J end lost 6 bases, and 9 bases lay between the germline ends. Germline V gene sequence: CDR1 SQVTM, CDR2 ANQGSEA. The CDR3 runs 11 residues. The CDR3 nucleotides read TGCAGCGTTGGACACGAAGATGGCTACACCTTC. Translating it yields CSVGHEDGYTF.

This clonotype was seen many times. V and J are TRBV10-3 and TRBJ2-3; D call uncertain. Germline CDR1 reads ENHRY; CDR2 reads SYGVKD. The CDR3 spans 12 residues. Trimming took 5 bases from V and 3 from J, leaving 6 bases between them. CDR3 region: CAISQVTDTQYF. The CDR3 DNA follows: TGTGCCATCAGTCAAGTTACAGATACGCAGTATTTT.

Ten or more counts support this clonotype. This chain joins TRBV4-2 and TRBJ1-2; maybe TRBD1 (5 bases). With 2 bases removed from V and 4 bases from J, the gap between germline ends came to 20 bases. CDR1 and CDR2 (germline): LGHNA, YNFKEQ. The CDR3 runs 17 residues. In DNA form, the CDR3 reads TGTGCCAGCAGCCAACGGGGCGAGGGGAAGGGCCTCTATGGCTACACCTTC. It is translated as CASSQRGEGKGLYGYTF.

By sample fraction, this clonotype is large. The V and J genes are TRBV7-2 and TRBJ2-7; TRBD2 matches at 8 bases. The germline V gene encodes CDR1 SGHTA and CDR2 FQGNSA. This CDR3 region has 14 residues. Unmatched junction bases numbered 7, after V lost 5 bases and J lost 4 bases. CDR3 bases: TGTGCCAGCAGCCGTACTAGCGGTCCATACGAGCAGTACTTC. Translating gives CASSRTSGPYEQYF.

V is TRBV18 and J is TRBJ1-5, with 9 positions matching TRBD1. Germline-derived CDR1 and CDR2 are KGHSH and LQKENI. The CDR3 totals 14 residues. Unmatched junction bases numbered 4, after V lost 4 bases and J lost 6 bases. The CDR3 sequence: CASSRGQGSQPQHF. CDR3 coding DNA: TGTGCCAGCTCACGCGGACAGGGGTCTCAGCCCCAGCATTTT.

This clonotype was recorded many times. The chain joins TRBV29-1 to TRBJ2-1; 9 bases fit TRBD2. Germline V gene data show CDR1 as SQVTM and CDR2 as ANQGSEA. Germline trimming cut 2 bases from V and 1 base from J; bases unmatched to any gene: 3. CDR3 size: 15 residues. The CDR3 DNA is TGCAGCGTTGAATTAGCGGGAGCTTCCTACAATGAGCAGTTCTTC. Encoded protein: CSVELAGASYNEQFF.

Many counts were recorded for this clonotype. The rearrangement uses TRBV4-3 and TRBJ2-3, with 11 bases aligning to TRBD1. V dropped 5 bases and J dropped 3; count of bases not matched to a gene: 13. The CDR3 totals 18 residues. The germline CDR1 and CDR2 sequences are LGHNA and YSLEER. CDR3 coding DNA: TGCGCCAGCAGCGGGCGGACAGGGGGCGCAACGTGGACAGATACGCAGTATTTT. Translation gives CASSGRTGGATWTDTQYF.

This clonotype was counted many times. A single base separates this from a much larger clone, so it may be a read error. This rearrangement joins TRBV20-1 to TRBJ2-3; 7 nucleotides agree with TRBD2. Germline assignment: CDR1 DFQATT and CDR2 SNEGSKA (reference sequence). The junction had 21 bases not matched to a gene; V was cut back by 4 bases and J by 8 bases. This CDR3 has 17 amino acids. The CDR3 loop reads CSAIKIGLAAAHGTQYF. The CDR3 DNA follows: TGCAGTGCTATCAAGATAGGGCTAGCGGCGGCGCACGGTACGCAGTATTTT.